This is a list of T cell receptor beta chains from one sample in a study of cytomegalovirus exposure and HLA in healthy donors. Generated by immunoSEQ multiplex PCR, the TCRdb table keeps only in-frame clones and is missing some. Altogether 100,000 to 150,000 clones are present, approximately 74% being singletons, with the ten largest covering roughly 7.3%. Material: PBMCs. These receptor sequences come from a male donor in good health and CMV-seronegative. The CDR3 runs from the conserved cysteine through the conserved F or W. Fields, in order: CDR3 protein, CDR3 DNA, clone size, D gene, V gene, J gene. A D gene is named only where the DNA matches it firmly. The size of a clone is reported for some rows only, either as once, few or many, or as a class for expanded clones.

CASSLRENDQPQHF	TGCGCCAGCAGCCTCAGGGAAAACGATCAGCCCCAGCATTTT	NA	NA	TRBV4-1	TRBJ1-5
CASKRTRDKNSPLHF	TGTGCCAGCAAACGGACCCGGGACAAAAATTCACCCCTCCACTTT	NA	NA	TRBV7-8	TRBJ1-6
CAWKRAGGPGELFF	TGTGCCTGGAAGCGTGCGGGTGGCCCCGGGGAGCTGTTTTTT	NA	NA	TRBV30	TRBJ2-2
CASSGPQGYEQYF	TGTGCCAGCAGTGGTCCCCAGGGGTACGAGCAGTACTTC	NA	NA	TRBV2	TRBJ2-7
CASSLARTEQETQYF	TGTGCTAGCAGCTTAGCGAGGACTGAACAAGAGACCCAGTACTTC	NA	NA	TRBV7-7	TRBJ2-5
CASSEPGQGAGYEQYF	TGTGCCAGCAGCGAACCGGGACAGGGGGCGGGCTACGAGCAGTACTTC	NA	TRBD1	TRBV7-2	TRBJ2-7
CASRTGGLYNEQFF	TGTGCCAGTAGAACGGGAGGGCTCTACAATGAGCAGTTCTTC	NA	TRBD2	TRBV19	TRBJ2-1
CASSPRGQGANTGELFF	TGTGCCAGCTCACCACGGGGACAGGGGGCGAACACCGGGGAGCTGTTTTTT	NA	TRBD1	TRBV18	TRBJ2-2
CASSLLSGTSPDTQYF	TGTGCCAGCAGTTTACTCAGCGGGACCTCCCCAGATACGCAGTATTTT	NA	TRBD2	TRBV28	TRBJ2-3
CASSVGGSYEQYF	TGTGCCAGCAGCGTAGGAGGTTCCTACGAGCAGTACTTC	NA	NA	TRBV9	TRBJ2-7
CASQLPRTGGYGYTF	TGTGCCAGCCAATTACCCCGCACAGGGGGGTATGGCTACACCTTC	once	TRBD1	TRBV7-2	TRBJ1-2
CASSLWPGELFF	TGTGCCAGCAGCCTGTGGCCCGGGGAGCTGTTTTTT	NA	NA	TRBV14	TRBJ2-2
CASSAGLSNQPQHF	TGTGCCAGCTCGGCGGGACTGAGCAATCAGCCCCAGCATTTT	NA	NA	TRBV18	TRBJ1-5
CASSPRQGSYNEQFF	TGCGCCAGCAGCCCGAGACAGGGCTCCTACAATGAGCAGTTCTTC	NA	TRBD1	TRBV4-3	TRBJ2-1
CASSPLAGESTDTQYF	TGTGCCAGCAGCCCCCTAGCGGGGGAGAGCACAGATACGCAGTATTTT	NA	TRBD2	TRBV9	TRBJ2-3
CASSYPPPTGSYEQYF	TGTGCCAGCAGTTATCCCCCCCCGACAGGATCCTACGAGCAGTACTTC	NA	NA	TRBV28	TRBJ2-7
CATLGGGTNEKLFF	TGTGCCACCCTGGGGGGAGGAACTAATGAAAAACTGTTTTTT	once	NA	TRBV7-9	TRBJ1-4
CASSPTDYGYTF	TGTGCCAGTAGTCCGACAGACTATGGCTACACCTTC	few	NA	TRBV19	TRBJ1-2
CASSDDRGLMNTEAFF	TGTGCCAGCAGTGACGACAGGGGGCTAATGAACACTGAAGCTTTCTTT	few	TRBD1	TRBV25-1	TRBJ1-1
CASSPGGALYEQYF	TGTGCCAGCAGTCCTGGGGGGGCCCTCTACGAGCAGTACTTC	NA	NA	TRBV28	TRBJ2-7
CASSTRQMYQETQYF	TGTGCCAGCAGTACCAGACAGATGTACCAAGAGACCCAGTACTTC	NA	NA	TRBV28	TRBJ2-5
CASSPGTVNTEAFF	TGTGCCAGCAGCCCCGGTACGGTGAACACTGAAGCTTTCTTT	NA	NA	TRBV7-2	TRBJ1-1
CASSRTSWETQYF	TGTGCCAGTAGCCGGACTAGCTGGGAGACCCAGTACTTC	NA	TRBD2	TRBV19	TRBJ2-5
CASSPPGGSYNEQFF	TGTGCCAGCAGCCCACCGGGGGGTTCCTACAATGAGCAGTTCTTC	NA	TRBD2	TRBV9	TRBJ2-1
CASSSRGRDRSNNEQFF	TGTGCCAGCAGCTCTAGAGGGCGGGACAGAAGTAACAATGAGCAGTTCTTC	NA	NA	TRBV7-9	TRBJ2-1
CASSSPPGLAASTDTQYF	TGTGCCAGCAGCTCACCCCCGGGACTAGCGGCTAGCACAGATACGCAGTATTTT	NA	TRBD2	TRBV4-2	TRBJ2-3
CASSRRGGVNTEAFF	TGTGCCAGCAGCCGGAGGGGGGGGGTTAACACTGAAGCTTTCTTT	NA	NA	TRBV7-9	TRBJ1-1
CASSVEWGHSYEQYF	TGTGCCAGCAGCGTAGAATGGGGACACTCCTACGAGCAGTACTTC	NA	NA	TRBV9	TRBJ2-7
CASSGDSILYPGELFF	TGTGCCAGCAGTGGGGACAGCATACTATACCCCGGGGAGCTGTTTTTT	NA	TRBD1	TRBV6-1	TRBJ2-2
CASSLGPGLNEQFF	TGTGCCAGCAGCTTAGGCCCGGGACTTAATGAGCAGTTCTTC	NA	NA	TRBV11-3	TRBJ2-1
CASSAAGTGGKETQYF	TGTGCCAGCAGTGCCGCCGGGACAGGGGGGAAAGAGACCCAGTACTTC	NA	TRBD1	TRBV27	TRBJ2-5
CASSFPSGGANEQFF	TGCGCCAGCAGCTTCCCTAGCGGGGGGGCCAATGAGCAGTTCTTC	NA	TRBD2	TRBV4-1	TRBJ2-1
CASSETGAGEKLFF	TGTGCCAGCAGTGAGACAGGGGCAGGAGAAAAACTGTTTTTT	NA	TRBD1	TRBV27	TRBJ1-4
CASSIGTGGRMRYGYTF	TGTGCCAGCAGTATTGGGACAGGGGGAAGAATGCGCTATGGCTACACCTTC	NA	TRBD1	TRBV28	TRBJ1-2
CASAEGRGINTGELFF	TGCGCCAGCGCTGAGGGCAGGGGCATAAACACCGGGGAGCTGTTTTTT	NA	NA	TRBV4-3	TRBJ2-2
CASSPTQVPGGYTF	TGTGCCAGCAGCCCAACTCAGGTCCCTGGTGGCTACACCTTC	NA	NA	TRBV5-5	TRBJ1-2
CASSLGLVYEQYF	TGTGCCAGCAGCCTCGGACTAGTCTACGAGCAGTACTTC	once	TRBD2	TRBV5-6	TRBJ2-7
CASSVGVRGGGTEAFF	TGTGCCAGCAGCGTAGGGGTGCGGGGGGGCGGCACTGAAGCTTTCTTT	NA	NA	TRBV9	TRBJ1-1
CASSAPQGISGNTIYF	TGTGCCAGCAGCGCACCGCAGGGAATCTCTGGAAACACCATATATTTT	NA	NA	TRBV9	TRBJ1-3
CASSLGRGAQETQYF	TGTGCCAGCAGCTTAGGGCGGGGGGCGCAAGAGACCCAGTACTTC	NA	TRBD2	TRBV7-3	TRBJ2-5
CASSLAPGRNEKLFF	TGTGCCAGCAGCTTGGCCCCCGGGAGGAATGAAAAACTGTTTTTT	NA	NA	TRBV5-6	TRBJ1-4
CASSLLVLYEQYF	TGTGCCAGCAGCTTGCTTGTTCTATACGAGCAGTACTTC	once	NA	TRBV5-5	TRBJ2-7
CASSLEGHMNTEAFF	TGTGCCAGCAGCTTAGAGGGACACATGAACACTGAAGCTTTCTTT	once	NA	TRBV7-6	TRBJ1-1
CASSRTGGSLNGYTF	TGCGCCAGCAGCCGCACAGGGGGCTCGCTTAATGGCTACACCTTC	NA	TRBD1	TRBV4-3	TRBJ1-2
CSVPTSGKETQYF	TGCAGCGTTCCTACTAGCGGGAAAGAGACCCAGTACTTC	few	TRBD2	TRBV29-1	TRBJ2-5
CASSLARIQETQYF	TGTGCCAGCAGCTTAGCCAGGATACAAGAGACCCAGTACTTC	few	NA	TRBV7-8	TRBJ2-5
CASSRYPADTQYF	TGTGCCAGTAGTCGATACCCGGCAGATACGCAGTATTTT	NA	NA	TRBV19	TRBJ2-3
CASSPQRGPAYNEQFF	TGTGCCAGCAGCCCACAGCGAGGGCCTGCCTACAATGAGCAGTTCTTC	NA	NA	TRBV21-1	TRBJ2-1
CASSPLLGRGSGKNIQYF	TGTGCCAGCTCACCACTTTTGGGCAGGGGTTCTGGCAAAAACATTCAGTACTTC	once	NA	TRBV18	TRBJ2-4
CSSSLAQGLARNNEQFF	TGTTCCAGCAGCTTAGCGCAGGGACTAGCGAGGAACAATGAGCAGTTCTTC	NA	TRBD2	TRBV7-9	TRBJ2-1
CASSLGQGYEQYF	TGTGCCAGCAGCCTCGGACAGGGCTACGAGCAGTACTTC	NA	TRBD1	TRBV2	TRBJ2-7
CASSDPPSLIYEQYF	TGTGCCAGCAGTGATCCCCCTAGCCTCATTTACGAGCAGTACTTC	NA	NA	TRBV6-1	TRBJ2-7
CAWSDYYSNQPQHF	TGTGCCTGGAGTGATTATTATAGCAATCAGCCCCAGCATTTT	NA	NA	TRBV30	TRBJ1-5
CASSRGTSGGADEQFF	TGCGCCAGCAGCCGGGGGACTAGCGGGGGGGCCGATGAGCAGTTCTTC	NA	TRBD2	TRBV5-1	TRBJ2-1
CASSLGSTGWGNSPLHF	TGTGCCAGCAGCTTGGGGTCCACAGGGTGGGGTAATTCACCCCTCCACTTT	few	NA	TRBV5-4	TRBJ1-6
CASSPASGAGETQYF	TGTGCCAGCTCACCCGCTAGCGGGGCAGGGGAGACCCAGTACTTC	NA	TRBD2	TRBV18	TRBJ2-5
CASSLLQAGTDTQYF	TGTGCCAGCAGCCTATTACAGGCGGGGACAGATACGCAGTATTTT	NA	NA	TRBV14	TRBJ2-3